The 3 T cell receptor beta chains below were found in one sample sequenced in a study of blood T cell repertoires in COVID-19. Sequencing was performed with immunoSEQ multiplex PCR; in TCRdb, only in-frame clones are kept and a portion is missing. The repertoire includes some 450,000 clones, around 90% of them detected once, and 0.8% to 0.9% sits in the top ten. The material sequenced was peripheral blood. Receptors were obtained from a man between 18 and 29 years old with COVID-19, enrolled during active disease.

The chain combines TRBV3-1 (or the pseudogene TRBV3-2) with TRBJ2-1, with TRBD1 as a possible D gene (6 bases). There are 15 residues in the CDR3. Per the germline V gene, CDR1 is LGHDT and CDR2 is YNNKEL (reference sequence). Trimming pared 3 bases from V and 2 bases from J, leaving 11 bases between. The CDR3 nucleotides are TGTGCCAGCAGCCACTCAGGGGACACCTACAATGAGCAGTTCTTC. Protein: CASSHSGDTYNEQFF.

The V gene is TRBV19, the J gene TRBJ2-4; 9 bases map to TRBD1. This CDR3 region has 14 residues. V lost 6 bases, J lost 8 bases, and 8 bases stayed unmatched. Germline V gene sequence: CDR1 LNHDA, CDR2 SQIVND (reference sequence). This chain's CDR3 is CASRPQGARDIQYF. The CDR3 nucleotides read TGTGCCAGTAGGCCACAGGGGGCTAGAGACATTCAGTACTTC.

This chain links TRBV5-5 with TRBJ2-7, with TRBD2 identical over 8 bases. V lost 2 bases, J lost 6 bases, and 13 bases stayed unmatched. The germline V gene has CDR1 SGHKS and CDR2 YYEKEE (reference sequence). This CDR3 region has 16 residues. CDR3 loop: CASSLMVFSGDGEQYF. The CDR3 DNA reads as TGTGCCAGCAGCTTAATGGTTTTTAGCGGGGACGGCGAGCAGTACTTC.